This entry lists 31 T cell receptor beta chains sequenced from one sample in a study of blood T cell repertoires in COVID-19. The repertoire was sequenced with immunoSEQ multiplex PCR; TCRdb's copy has only in-frame clones and lacks some. The top ten clones hold around 8% of a sample with about 310,000 clones, 87% of them seen once. Material for sequencing was peripheral blood. The receptors were sampled from a woman between 45 and 60 years old who had recovered from COVID-19.

The chain links TRBV19 to TRBJ1-4; 7 nucleotides agree with TRBD1. The length of the CDR3 is 13 residues. Germline CDR1 and CDR2: LNHDA and SQIVND (reference sequence). Trimming removed 4 bases from V and 6 bases from J; junction bases left unmatched: 2. The CDR3 nucleotides read TGTGCCAGTAGTAATACAGGGGATGAAAAACTGTTTTTT. It codes for CASSNTGDEKLFF.

The chain uses TRBV15 and TRBJ1-5; 9 bases map to TRBD1. The germline CDR1 and CDR2 sequences are LNHNV and YYDKDF (reference sequence). Germline trimming cut 9 bases from V and 0 bases from J; bases unmatched to any gene: 12. This CDR3 region has 17 residues. Here the CDR3 DNA reads TGTGCCACAGGGACTTCGGGACAGGGTTATAGCAATCAGCCCCAGCATTTT. Its protein product is CATGTSGQGYSNQPQHF.

The genes are TRBV11-3 and TRBJ2-7, with a possible D match to TRBD1 (5 bases). V lost 4 bases to trimming and J lost 2 bases, with 9 bases between them. CDR3 length: 13 residues. Germline V gene lookup returns CDR1 SGHNT and CDR2 YENEEA. The CDR3 nucleotides read TGTGCCAGCAGCTCCAGGGATGCCTACGAGCAGTACTTC. This encodes CASSSRDAYEQYF.

The chain is built from TRBV9 and TRBJ1-1; 7 positions match TRBD1. V was pared by 0 bases and J by 4 bases, with 9 bases of the junction left unmatched. The CDR3 consists of 16 residues. From germline, CDR1 is SGDLS and CDR2 YYNGEE. CDR3 DNA sequence: TGTGCCAGCAGCGTAGGCAGGGGGAATTTGGTCACTGAAGCTTTCTTT. This translates into CASSVGRGNLVTEAFF. Combining the CDR3 with reference TRBV9 and TRBJ1-1 gives the whole variable domain DSGVTQTPKHLITATGQRVTLRCSPRSGDLSVYWYQQSLDQGLQFLIQYYNGEERAKGNILERFSAQQFPDLHSELNLSSLELGDSALYFCASSVGRGNLVTEAFFGQGTRLTVV.

The chain links TRBV6-5 to TRBJ1-4; D remains ambiguous. The germline V gene has CDR1 MNHEY and CDR2 SVGAGI. Trimming removed 2 bases at V and 4 bases at J, with 8 bases between. The CDR3 has 14 amino acids. The CDR3 here is CASSYGRVNEKLFF. CDR3 nucleotides: TGTGCCAGCAGTTACGGGCGGGTTAATGAAAAACTGTTTTTT.

The chain has TRBV6-2 or TRBV6-3 and TRBJ1-2; possibly TRBD1 for D (6 bases). Trimming cost V 4 bases and J 4 bases, with 7 bases left between them. The CDR3 sequence is 12 residues long. Germline-derived CDR1 and CDR2 are MNHEY and SVGEGT. For the CDR3, the DNA is TGTGCCAGCAGTTTACAGGGCTATGGCTACACCTTC. Its protein product is CASSLQGYGYTF.

The V call is TRBV9, the J call TRBJ2-1; 9 bases align to TRBD2. Per the germline V gene, CDR1 is SGDLS and CDR2 is YYNGEE. V lost 4 bases and J lost 0; bases outside the gene matches: 5. The CDR3 covers 16 residues. CDR3 region: CASSSASGVSYNEQFF. The CDR3 region has the DNA TGTGCCAGCAGCTCCGCTAGCGGGGTCTCCTACAATGAGCAGTTCTTC.

This sequence joins TRBV5-6 and TRBJ2-7; a weak D match, TRBD1 (6 bases). CDR3 size: 15 residues. In germline, CDR1 is SGHDT, CDR2 YYEEEE. V lost 3 bases, J lost 4 bases, and 17 bases lay in between. In nucleotides, the CDR3 is TGTGCCAGCAGCTCGTCCTGGACAGTCGCATACGAGCAGTACTTC. It translates to CASSSSWTVAYEQYF.

V gene TRBV9 combines with J gene TRBJ2-3; 10 bases match TRBD2. With 0 bases clipped from V and 4 bases from J, the junction kept 5 bases outside the gene matches. The CDR3 runs 16 residues. Germline CDR1 is SGDLS and CDR2 is YYNGEE. This chain's CDR3 is CASSVDPSGGSDTQYF. The CDR3 region has the DNA TGTGCCAGCAGCGTAGACCCTAGCGGGGGATCAGATACGCAGTATTTT.

The CDR3 loop is CASSDERLNTEAFF. CDR3 DNA sequence: TGTGCCAGCAGTGATGAGAGGTTAAACACTGAAGCTTTCTTT. The genes are TRBV25-1 and TRBJ1-1; no definite D call. CDR1 is MGHDK, CDR2 SYGVNS, per germline. There are 14 residues in the CDR3. V was trimmed by 3 bases and J by 2 bases, leaving 10 bases between them.

This chain links TRBV5-4 with TRBJ1-1, with a tentative D call TRBD1 (6 bases). The CDR3 length is 15 residues. With 5 bases removed from V and 2 bases from J, the gap between germline ends came to 16 bases. Germline V gene sequence: CDR1 SGHNT, CDR2 YYREEE (reference sequence). This CDR3 reads CASSFDGTPNTEAFF. CDR3 DNA: TGTGCCAGCAGTTTCGACGGGACACCTAACACTGAAGCTTTCTTT.

There are a few counts of this clone. The chain carries TRBV7-6 and TRBJ2-7; 8 positions agree with TRBD2. This CDR3 spans 16 amino acids. From germline, CDR1 is SGHVS and CDR2 FNYEAQ. The V gene end was trimmed by 1 base and the J gene end by 3 bases; junction bases not matched to a gene: 8. CDR3 loop: CASSLGPPGLGYEQYF. The CDR3 nucleotides read TGTGCCAGCAGCTTAGGACCCCCGGGACTAGGCTACGAGCAGTACTTC.

In its sample, this clone was seen a few times. The genes are TRBV19 and TRBJ1-2; a possible D gene is TRBD1 (5 bases). Germline V CDR1 and CDR2: LNHDA, SQIVND (reference sequence). Trimming shortened V by 5 bases and J by 2 bases, and 15 bases separated the two germline ends. This CDR3 comprises 15 residues. The CDR3, as DNA: TGTGCCAGTAGTCCAAGGCGGGGGATGAACTATGGCTACACCTTC. It codes for CASSPRRGMNYGYTF.

The rearrangement uses TRBV7-9 and TRBJ2-3, with 7 nucleotides matching TRBD2. Germline V CDR1 and CDR2: SEHNR, FQNEAQ (reference sequence). V was pared by 2 bases and J by 0 bases, with 5 bases of the junction left unmatched. The CDR3 covers 16 residues. The CDR3: CASSLLDSGSTDTQYF. The CDR3 DNA is TGTGCCAGCAGCTTATTGGATAGCGGGAGCACAGATACGCAGTATTTT.

The chain links TRBV7-2 to TRBJ1-1; 7 bases align to TRBD1. The length of the CDR3 is 15 residues. The germline V gene has CDR1 SGHTA and CDR2 FQGNSA. The junction had 5 bases not matched to a gene; V was cut back by 3 bases and J by 1 base. CDR3 DNA sequence: TGTGCCAGCAGCTTTACAGGGGTAACGAACACTGAAGCTTTCTTT. It codes for CASSFTGVTNTEAFF.

J is TRBJ2-1 and V is TRBV27, with 10 nucleotides matching TRBD2. Germline V CDR1 and CDR2: MNHEY, SMNVEV (reference sequence). CDR3 length: 16 residues. V was clipped by 3 bases and J by 6 bases; unmatched bases: 8. The CDR3 DNA is TGTGCCAGCAGTTTCGCGAGCGGGAGGGGGGCCAATGAGCAGTTCTTC. Protein: CASSFASGRGANEQFF.

This chain links TRBV5-1 with TRBJ2-3; 7 bases map to TRBD2. The CDR3 loop spans 16 amino acids. The V gene end was trimmed by 4 bases and the J gene end by 0 bases; junction bases not matched to a gene: 8. Germline V gives CDR1 SGHRS, CDR2 YFSETQ. The CDR3 spells CASSAVAGASTDTQYF. CDR3 bases: TGCGCCAGCAGCGCAGTAGCGGGTGCTAGCACAGATACGCAGTATTTT.

The V and J genes are TRBV7-3 and TRBJ2-2; TRBD2 is a possible D gene (6 bases). V lost 8 bases and J 0 bases, leaving 13 bases between the germline ends. Germline assignment: CDR1 SGHTA and CDR2 FQGTGA. CDR3 size: 15 residues. This CDR3 reads CASRLGGTNTGELFF. The CDR3 DNA sequence: TGTGCCAGCCGGTTGGGGGGTACGAACACCGGGGAGCTGTTTTTT. Combining the CDR3 with reference TRBV7-3 and TRBJ2-2 gives the whole variable domain GAGVSQTPSNKVTEKGKYVELRCDPISGHTALYWYRQSLGQGPEFLIYFQGTGAADDSGLPNDRFFAVRPEGSVSTLKIQRTERGDSAVYLCASRLGGTNTGELFFGEGSRLTVL.

The chain joins TRBV10-1 to TRBJ2-5; 12 nucleotides agree with TRBD1. V lost 8 bases, J lost 5 bases, and 12 bases stayed unmatched. Germline CDR1 is WNHNN and CDR2 is SYGVQD (reference sequence). The CDR3 totals 16 residues. DNA for the CDR3: TGCGCCAGCTCATATTCCGGGACAGGGGGCTCGGAGACCCAGTACTTC. This gives the protein CASSYSGTGGSETQYF.

The rearrangement joins TRBV20-1 to TRBJ2-7; D is ambiguous. Trimming pared 5 bases from V and 3 bases from J, leaving 8 bases between. CDR3 length: 11 amino acids. Germline V gives CDR1 DFQATT, CDR2 SNEGSKA (reference sequence). The CDR3 sequence is CSAGDLYEQYF. The CDR3 DNA reads TGCAGTGCTGGTGACCTCTACGAGCAGTACTTC.

The genes are TRBV19 and TRBJ1-5; TRBD1 agrees at 9 bases. This CDR3 is built from 16 residues. Germline lookup yields CDR1 LNHDA and CDR2 SQIVND (reference sequence). The ends lost 4 bases at V and 6 bases at J; junction bases unmatched: 10. This chain's CDR3 is CASSKGTGRNSQPQHF. The CDR3 bases are TGTGCCAGTAGTAAGGGGACAGGGAGGAACAGTCAGCCCCAGCATTTT.

The chain uses TRBV4-3 and TRBJ2-2; 9 bases align to TRBD1. V trimming: 1 base; J trimming: 6 bases; junction bases outside the gene matches: 9. This CDR3 spans 17 amino acids. Germline CDR1 LGHNA, CDR2 YSLEER. CDR3 sequence (DNA): TGCGCCAGCAGCCAAGTTGGGACAGGGATATTGGCCGGGGAGCTGTTTTTT. Translation: CASSQVGTGILAGELFF.

The chain has TRBV28 and TRBJ1-2; a weak D match, TRBD1 (5 bases). Trimming took off 8 bases at V and 4 bases at J, with 11 bases between the two ends. CDR3 length: 12 amino acids. Germline V gene lookup returns CDR1 MDHEN and CDR2 SYDVKM. CDR3 sequence (DNA): TGTGCCAGCCTTGGGGCAGGCTATGGCTACACCTTC. It translates to CASLGAGYGYTF.

The chain combines TRBV7-2 with TRBJ2-7; 12 nucleotides align to TRBD1. Trimming at V came to 4 bases and at J to 1 base, leaving 5 bases not matched to a gene. The CDR3 consists of 16 residues. The V gene's germline CDR1 is SGHTA and CDR2 FQGNSA. CDR3 protein: CASSSPGQGASYEQYF. The CDR3 DNA reads as TGTGCCAGCAGCTCCCCGGGACAGGGGGCTTCCTACGAGCAGTACTTC.

The genes are TRBV5-1 and TRBJ1-6, with D perhaps matching TRBD1 (5 bases). V lost 3 bases and J 10 bases, leaving 14 bases between the germline ends. From germline, CDR1 is SGHRS and CDR2 YFSETQ. The CDR3 has 14 residues. The CDR3 region has the DNA TGCGCCAGCAGCTCCCAGGGAAACGAGTCACCCCTCCACTTT. The encoded protein is CASSSQGNESPLHF.

The J gene is TRBJ1-1, the V gene TRBV7-2; TRBD1 matches at 9 bases. This CDR3 has 12 amino acids. Germline V gives CDR1 SGHTA, CDR2 FQGNSA. V lost 6 bases, J lost 8 bases, and 4 bases stayed unmatched. The DNA of the CDR3 is TGTGCCAGCAGTACCGGGACAGGGGAAGCTTTCTTT. Its translation: CASSTGTGEAFF.

The chain links TRBV30 to TRBJ1-1, with TRBD1 matching 7 bases. The CDR3 totals 12 residues. Per the germline V gene, CDR1 is GTSNPN and CDR2 is SVGIG (reference sequence). Trimming cost V 4 bases and J 6 bases; bases outside gene matches: 5. The CDR3 DNA reads as TGTGCCTGGACCCTAGGGACAGCTGAAGCTTTCTTT. Translating gives CAWTLGTAEAFF. Supplemented by reference TRBV30 and TRBJ1-1, the full variable domain reads SQTIHQWPATLVQPVGSPLSLECTVEGTSNPNLYWYRQAAGRGLQLLFYSVGIGQISSEVPQNLSASRPQDRQFILSSKKLLLSDSGFYLCAWTLGTAEAFFGQGTRLTVV.

V is TRBV6-2 or TRBV6-3 and J is TRBJ2-7; the match to TRBD2 covers 8 bases. The trim removed 5 bases at V and 2 bases at J, leaving 2 bases unmatched. This CDR3 spans 13 amino acids. The germline V gene encodes CDR1 MNHEY and CDR2 SVGEGT. DNA of the CDR3: TGTGCCAGCAGTAGAGCGGGGGCCTACGAGCAGTACTTC. Translating gives CASSRAGAYEQYF.

The rearrangement links TRBV4-1 to TRBJ1-3; D gene ambiguous. Germline V gene lookup returns CDR1 MGHRA and CDR2 YSYEKL. CDR3 size: 17 residues. Between the trimmed V and J ends, which lost 1 base and 0 bases, there was a span of 13 bases. The CDR3 coding sequence is TGCGCCAGCAGCCAAGTGATCGTCTGGAGCTCTGGAAACACCATATATTTT. This translates into CASSQVIVWSSGNTIYF.

The chain joins TRBV19 to TRBJ1-2, with D possibly being TRBD1 (5 bases). Trimming pared 5 bases from V and 5 bases from J, leaving 9 bases between. The germline gives CDR1 LNHDA, CDR2 SQIVND (reference sequence). The CDR3 is 12 residues long. The CDR3 DNA reads as TGTGCCAGTAGTGGGGCAGGGTATGGCTACACCTTC. Translated: CASSGAGYGYTF.

This clone has just one count. This chain connects TRBV28 to TRBJ2-3, with 7 nucleotides matching TRBD1. In germline, CDR1 is MDHEN, CDR2 SYDVKM. J gave up 6 bases and V 5 bases, and 11 bases lay outside the gene matches. This CDR3 has 15 amino acids. This CDR3 is CASSLDRANRDTQYF. The CDR3 region has the DNA TGTGCCAGCAGTCTAGACAGGGCGAATAGGGATACGCAGTATTTT.